Shown below are 17 T cell receptor beta chains from a single sample sequenced in a study of CD8 T cells in ankylosing spondylitis. TCRdb re-called the 5' RACE reads through MiXCR, storing one row per CDR3 protein. The sample consists of over 130,000 distinct CDR3 sequences, roughly 44% of them appearing once. Sequences were obtained from synovial fluid, either unsorted or a sorted T cell fraction (not recorded which). These receptor sequences come from a male donor with ankylosing spondylitis.

This clonotype was detected a few times. The gene calls are TRBV6-2 or TRBV6-3 and TRBJ2-7; no firm D call. Germline lookup yields CDR1 MNHEY and CDR2 SVGEGT. The CDR3 has 16 amino acids. V was shortened by 2 bases and J by 2 bases, with 16 bases between the two germline ends. The DNA for the CDR3 is TGTGCCAGCAGTTACGTCATTGGCAGTTACACCTACGAGCAGTACTTC. Amino acids: CASSYVIGSYTYEQYF.

The chain links TRBV20-1 to TRBJ1-1; possible D gene TRBD1, 5 bases. V was clipped by 5 bases and J by 3 bases, with 10 bases between them. The CDR3 runs 12 residues. The germline gives CDR1 DFQATT, CDR2 SNEGSKA (reference sequence). The chain's CDR3 is CSARGPDTEAFF. CDR3 coding DNA: TGCAGTGCTCGGGGACCGGACACTGAAGCTTTCTTT.

J is TRBJ1-5 and V is TRBV7-8; D not certain. V gave up 1 base and J gave up 4 bases, with 8 bases separating them. Germline V gene data show CDR1 as SGHVS and CDR2 as FQNEAQ. There are 14 residues in the CDR3. CDR3 region: CASSLVGSNQPQHF. CDR3 in DNA: TGTGCCAGCAGCTTAGTGGGGAGTAATCAGCCCCAGCATTTT.

The sample holds a few counts of this clonotype. The chain joins TRBV27 to TRBJ1-5, with 8 bases identical to TRBD1. CDR1 is MNHEY and CDR2 is SMNVEV in the germline V gene (reference sequence). V dropped 4 bases and J dropped 6; count of bases not matched to a gene: 11. This CDR3 has 16 residues. The CDR3 DNA is TGTGCCAGCAGTTCGTTGACAGGGGCCCTGAGTCAGCCCCAGCATTTT. This gives the protein CASSSLTGALSQPQHF.

V usage is TRBV2 and J usage is TRBJ1-2, with D unclear. Germline V lookup: CDR1 SNHLY, CDR2 FYNNEI. V was pared by 3 bases and J by 8 bases, with 1 base between. This CDR3 region has 9 residues. The CDR3 sequence is CASSEGYTF. In DNA form, the CDR3 reads TGTGCCAGCAGTGAGGGCTACACCTTC.

The chain carries TRBV7-6 and TRBJ2-2; no definite D call. The CDR3 contains 13 residues. Trimming left V 1 base short and J 9 bases short, with 9 bases between. Germline CDR1 SGHVS, CDR2 FNYEAQ. The DNA for the CDR3 is TGTGCCAGCAGCTTAGGGACCTCCTGGGAGCTGTTTTTT. Translated: CASSLGTSWELFF.

CDR3 DNA: TGTGCCAGCAGCCCTTATCGGCTTGAAAAACTGTTTTTT. It specifies CASSPYRLEKLFF. This chain connects TRBV7-8 to TRBJ1-4; D is unresolved. The V and J ends lost 5 bases and 7 bases respectively, with 11 bases between them. CDR3 length: 13 residues. Germline V CDR1 and CDR2: SGHVS, FQNEAQ.

The gene calls are TRBV20-1 and TRBJ2-3, with 12 bases matching TRBD2. CDR3 length equals 17 residues. The germline V gene has CDR1 DFQATT and CDR2 SNEGSKA (reference sequence). V shed 5 bases, J shed 4 bases, and the junction held 13 bases outside the gene matches. CDR3 region: CSAPGLAGRWGSDTQYF. DNA for the CDR3: TGCAGTGCTCCCGGACTAGCGGGGCGCTGGGGTTCAGATACGCAGTATTTT.

This clonotype has more than one count but fewer than ten. The rearrangement joins TRBV7-9 to TRBJ2-2; D is uncertain. This CDR3 comprises 12 residues. Trimming removed 5 bases at V and 6 bases at J, with 7 bases between. CDR1 and CDR2 from the germline V gene are SEHNR and FQNEAQ (reference sequence). The CDR3 DNA follows: TGTGCCAGCAGCCAATTAGCCGGGGAGCTGTTTTTT. Its protein is CASSQLAGELFF.

In its sample, this clonotype was seen a few times. The rearrangement links TRBV30 to TRBJ2-2; either TRBD1 or TRBD2 may fit D (5 bases each). The CDR3 totals 15 residues. The germline V and J ends were trimmed by 0 bases and 3 bases, with 11 bases remaining between them. From germline, CDR1 is GTSNPN and CDR2 SVGIG (reference sequence). CDR3 in amino acids: CAWSVRGRDTGELFF. As DNA, the CDR3 is TGTGCCTGGAGTGTACGGGGCAGGGACACCGGGGAGCTGTTTTTT. Filled out from reference TRBV30 and TRBJ2-2, the complete variable domain reads SQTIHQWPATLVQPVGSPLSLECTVEGTSNPNLYWYRQAAGRGLQLLFYSVGIGQISSEVPQNLSASRPQDRQFILSSKKLLLSDSGFYLCAWSVRGRDTGELFFGEGSRLTVL.

This clonotype was seen more than once but under ten times. The J gene is TRBJ2-7, the V gene TRBV10-3; D remains unclear. The CDR3 loop spans 12 amino acids. V lost 1 base to trimming and J lost 10 bases, with 11 bases between them. Per germline, CDR1 ENHRY and CDR2 SYGVKD. The CDR3 DNA follows: TGTGCCATCAGTGAGTTAGACCGGATCCAGTACTTC. Encoded protein: CAISELDRIQYF.

The rearrangement links TRBV3-1 to TRBJ2-1, with a possible D match to TRBD1 (5 bases). The CDR3 has 14 residues. Germline assignment: CDR1 LGHDT and CDR2 YNNKEL (reference sequence). V lost 2 bases to trimming and J lost 3 bases, with 8 bases between them. CDR3 coding DNA: TGTGCCAGCAGCCAAAACAGGTACTACAATGAGCAGTTCTTC. This sequence encodes CASSQNRYYNEQFF.

Only a few counts were recorded for this clonotype. The genes are TRBV5-5 and TRBJ1-1, with D uncertain. This CDR3 is 14 amino acids long. The germline V gene encodes CDR1 SGHKS and CDR2 YYEKEE (reference sequence). Trimming stripped 1 base from V and 2 bases from J, with 9 bases between. The CDR3 nucleotides are TGTGCCAGCAGCTTGTTTGCGGAAAACACTGAAGCTTTCTTT. Translating it yields CASSLFAENTEAFF.

The gene calls are TRBV7-9 and TRBJ2-1, with D unclear. CDR1 is SEHNR and CDR2 is FQNEAQ in the germline V gene (reference sequence). CDR3 size: 12 residues. V lost 8 bases and J lost 4, with 9 bases in between. CDR3 sequence reads: CASVRVYNEQFF. The DNA for the CDR3 is TGTGCCAGCGTGCGAGTATACAATGAGCAGTTCTTC.

The chain employs TRBV10-3 and TRBJ2-7; 7 nucleotides line up with TRBD2. Germline CDR1 reads ENHRY; CDR2 reads SYGVKD. Unmatched junction bases numbered 11, after V lost 10 bases and J lost 5 bases. CDR3 length equals 13 residues. The CDR3 coding sequence is TGTGCCACCCTTGGGATTGGGGGGGACGAGCAGTACTTC. As protein: CATLGIGGDEQYF.

This clonotype was found a few times. CDR3 sequence (DNA): TGTGCCAGCAGTTTAACTGGGTCAAGGTACAATGAGCAGTTCTTC. This gives the protein CASSLTGSRYNEQFF. V is TRBV12-3 or TRBV12-4 and J is TRBJ2-1; D uncertain. Trimming shortened V by 2 bases and J by 4 bases, and 12 bases separated the two germline ends. The CDR3 loop spans 15 amino acids.

This clonotype has at least ten counts. The chain has TRBV28 and TRBJ2-7; 7 bases match TRBD1. Germline CDR1 is MDHEN and CDR2 is SYDVKM. This CDR3 has 14 residues. The V and J ends lost 2 bases and 3 bases, in that order; junction bases with no gene match: 4. CDR3 protein: CASSLLTGVYEQYF. The DNA for the CDR3 is TGTGCCAGCAGTTTACTAACAGGGGTCTACGAGCAGTACTTC.